This note documents a single T cell receptor (beta chain) sequence. Antigen unknown. Clones were sequenced by immunoSEQ multiplex PCR, and TCRdb holds only the in-frame ones, with some missing. The repertoire holds about 2 million clones, with around 96% as singletons. This CDR3 has 14 residues. Looked up from germline, CDR1 is SEHNR and CDR2 is FQNEAQ (reference sequence). Trimming shortened V by 1 base and J by 5 bases, and 12 bases separated the two germline ends. The sample belongs to a study of shared clonotypes between healthy human individuals. General observations from the study: Compared with memory subsets, naive subsets generally had larger estimated richness.

Naive CD8 cells lacked CD45RO, underwent positive selection for CCR7 and left out terminally differentiated effector memory CD45RA+ cells. The clonotype originates from a man aged 18 to 35 in good health. The sequencing input was naive CD8+ T cells sorted from blood. The chain joins TRBV7-9 to TRBJ2-7; D call uncertain. The DNA of the CDR3 is TGTGCCAGCAGCTTAGTAAGAGAGGTCCACGAGCAGTACTTC. Translation: CASSLVREVHEQYF.